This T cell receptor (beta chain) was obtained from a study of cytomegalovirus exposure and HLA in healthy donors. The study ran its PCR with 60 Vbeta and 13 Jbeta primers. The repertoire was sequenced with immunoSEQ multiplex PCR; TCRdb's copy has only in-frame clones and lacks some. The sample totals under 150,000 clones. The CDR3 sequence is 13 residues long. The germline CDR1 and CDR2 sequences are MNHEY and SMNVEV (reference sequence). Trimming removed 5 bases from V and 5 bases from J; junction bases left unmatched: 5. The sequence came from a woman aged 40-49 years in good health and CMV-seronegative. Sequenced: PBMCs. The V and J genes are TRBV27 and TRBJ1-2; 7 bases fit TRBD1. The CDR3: CASSLDRRYGYTF. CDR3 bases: TGTGCCAGCAGTCTGGACAGGCGATATGGCTACACCTTC.